The sequence of this T cell receptor (beta chain) was determined in a study of T-cell reconstitution after alpha-beta-depleted transplantation in children. Unique molecular identifiers were incorporated during preparation of the TCRbeta library. TCRdb re-derived calls from the PCR reads in MiXCR, one entry per CDR3 protein. The sample includes roughly 500,000 distinct CDR3 sequences, under 15% of them seen just once. This clonotype came up a few times. The CDR3 length is 14 residues. J was trimmed by 3 bases and V by 5 bases; bases with no gene match: 7. In germline, CDR1 is SGHTA, CDR2 FQGTGA. The V gene is TRBV7-3, the J gene TRBJ2-7; TRBD1 agrees at 7 bases. The clonotype comes from a human donor who donated a stem cell graft to a child with combined immunodeficiency. The starting material was PBMCs from the stem cell graft donor, obtained from the stem cell graft. The CDR3 sequence is CASSPGTANYEQYF. CDR3 sequence (DNA): TGTGCCAGCAGCCCAGGGACAGCCAACTACGAGCAGTACTTC. The entire variable domain, with the rest obtained from reference TRBV7-3 and TRBJ2-7, is as follows: GAGVSQTPSNKVTEKGKYVELRCDPISGHTALYWYRQSLGQGPEFLIYFQGTGAADDSGLPNDRFFAVRPEGSVSTLKIQRTERGDSAVYLCASSPGTANYEQYFGPGTRLTVT.